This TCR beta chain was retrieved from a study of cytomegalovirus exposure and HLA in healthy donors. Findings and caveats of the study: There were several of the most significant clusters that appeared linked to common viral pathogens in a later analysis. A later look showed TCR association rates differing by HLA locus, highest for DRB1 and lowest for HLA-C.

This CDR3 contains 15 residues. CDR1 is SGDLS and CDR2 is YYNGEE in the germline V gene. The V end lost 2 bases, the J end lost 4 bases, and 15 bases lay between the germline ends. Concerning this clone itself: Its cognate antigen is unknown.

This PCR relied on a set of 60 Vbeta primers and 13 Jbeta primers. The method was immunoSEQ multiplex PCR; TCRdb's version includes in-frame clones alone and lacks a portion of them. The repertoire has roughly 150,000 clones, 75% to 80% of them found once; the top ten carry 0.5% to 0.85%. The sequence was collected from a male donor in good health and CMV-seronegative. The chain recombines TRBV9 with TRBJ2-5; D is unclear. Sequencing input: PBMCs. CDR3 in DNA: TGTGCCAGCAGCGTTGATGCGGCCCCGGGAGAGACCCAGTACTTC. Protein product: CASSVDAAPGETQYF.